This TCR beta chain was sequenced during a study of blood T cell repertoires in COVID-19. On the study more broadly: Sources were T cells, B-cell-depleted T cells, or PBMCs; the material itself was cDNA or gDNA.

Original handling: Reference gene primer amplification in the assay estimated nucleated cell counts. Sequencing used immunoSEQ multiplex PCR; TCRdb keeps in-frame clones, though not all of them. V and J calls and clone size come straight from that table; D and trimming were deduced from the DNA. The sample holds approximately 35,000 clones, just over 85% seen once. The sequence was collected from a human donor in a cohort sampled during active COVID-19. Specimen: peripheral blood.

The DNA for the CDR3 is TGCGCCAGCAGTGGTCCAGGGGTAAACTTGGCCGGGGAGCTGTTTTTT. Translating it yields CASSGPGVNLAGELFF. The chain couples TRBV10-1 to TRBJ2-2; possible D gene TRBD1, 6 bases. The CDR3 spans 16 residues. V lost 4 bases to trimming and J lost 6 bases, with 18 bases between them. The V gene's germline CDR1 is WNHNN and CDR2 SYGVQD (reference sequence).